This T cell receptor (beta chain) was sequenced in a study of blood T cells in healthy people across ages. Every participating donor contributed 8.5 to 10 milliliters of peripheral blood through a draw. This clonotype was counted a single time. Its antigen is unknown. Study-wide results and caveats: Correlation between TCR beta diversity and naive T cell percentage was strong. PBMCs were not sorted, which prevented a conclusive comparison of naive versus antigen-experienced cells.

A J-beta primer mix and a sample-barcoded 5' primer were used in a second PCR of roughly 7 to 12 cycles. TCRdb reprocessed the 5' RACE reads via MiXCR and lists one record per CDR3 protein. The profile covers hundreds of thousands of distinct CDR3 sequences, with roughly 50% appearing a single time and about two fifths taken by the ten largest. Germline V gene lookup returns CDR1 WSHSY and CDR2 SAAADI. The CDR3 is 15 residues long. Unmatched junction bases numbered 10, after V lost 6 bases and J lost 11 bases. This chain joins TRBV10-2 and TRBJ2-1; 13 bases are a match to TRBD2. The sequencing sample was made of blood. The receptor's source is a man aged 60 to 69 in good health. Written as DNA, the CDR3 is TGCGCCAGCAGGACTAGCGGGGGGAGGGGGGAAAAGCAGTTCTTC. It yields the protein CASRTSGGRGEKQFF.